This entry describes one TCR beta chain. These data are taken from a study of control samples from healthy donors and cancer patients. Assay used: immunoSEQ multiplex PCR; TCRdb lists only in-frame clones, some missing. The sample includes more than 90,000 clones, roughly 91% seen only once; the top ten take 7.8%. The sample was blood. This TCR was sampled from a man under 40 in good health.

The CDR3 DNA sequence: TGTGCCAGCAGCGGACAGGGCAGGGGTAGGGGCTACACCTTC. It is translated as CASSGQGRGRGYTF. This chain links TRBV28 with TRBJ1-2; 8 bases line up with TRBD1. The CDR3 runs to 14 residues. Germline V CDR1 and CDR2: MDHEN, SYDVKM. Germline trimming cut 6 bases from V and 8 bases from J; bases unmatched to any gene: 11.